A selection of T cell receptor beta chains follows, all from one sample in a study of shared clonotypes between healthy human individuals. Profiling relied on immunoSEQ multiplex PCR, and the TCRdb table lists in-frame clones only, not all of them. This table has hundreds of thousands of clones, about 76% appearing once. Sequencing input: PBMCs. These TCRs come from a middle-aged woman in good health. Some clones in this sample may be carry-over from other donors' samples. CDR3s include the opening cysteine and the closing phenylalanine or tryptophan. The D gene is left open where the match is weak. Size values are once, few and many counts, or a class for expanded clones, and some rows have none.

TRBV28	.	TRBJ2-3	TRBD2	TGTGCCAGCACGGGACTAGCGGGAGAGGGGACAGATACGCAGTATTTT	CASTGLAGEGTDTQYF
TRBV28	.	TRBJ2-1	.	TGTGCCAGCAGTCTGCGGTACAATGAGCAGTTCTTC	CASSLRYNEQFF
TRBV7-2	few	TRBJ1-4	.	TGTGCCAGCAGCTCCCAAAGCATGGGGGAAAAACTGTTTTTT	CASSSQSMGEKLFF
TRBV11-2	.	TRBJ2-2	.	TGTGCCAGCAGCTTAGAAGATCCGGGCCGGGGAGCTGTTTTT	CASSLEDPGRGAVF
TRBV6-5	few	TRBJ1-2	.	TGTGCCAGCAGTTACACCGGACAGATCTATGGCTACACCTTC	CASSYTGQIYGYTF
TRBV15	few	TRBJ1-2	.	TGTGCCACCAGCAGAGAATCCTATGGCTACACCTTC	CATSRESYGYTF
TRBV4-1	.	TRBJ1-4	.	TGCGCCAGCCAATTCCAGGGAGGAAAAGAGGTGTTTTTT	CASQFQGGKEVFF
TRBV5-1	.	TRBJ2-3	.	TGCGCCAGCAGCCCCTCCACAGATACGCAGTATTTT	CASSPSTDTQYF
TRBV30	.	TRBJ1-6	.	TGTGCCTGGACCCCCGGTAGTTGGTCACCCCTCCACTTT	CAWTPGSWSPLHF
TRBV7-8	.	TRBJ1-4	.	TGTGCCAGCAGCTTCTTCGGAGGGTTACTTGCAACTAATGAAAAACTGTTTTTT	CASSFFGGLLATNEKLFF
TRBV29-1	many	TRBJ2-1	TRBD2	TGCAGCGTTGCTGGACTAGCGGGGGTTAATGAGCAGTTCTTC	CSVAGLAGVNEQFF
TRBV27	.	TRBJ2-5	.	TGTGCCACCCGGAAGGTCGAGCTGGGACAAGAGACCCAGTACTTC	CATRKVELGQETQYF
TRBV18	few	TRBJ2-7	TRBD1	TGTGCCAGCTCACCGGGCGGGCAGGGGGAATACGAGCAGTACTTC	CASSPGGQGEYEQYF
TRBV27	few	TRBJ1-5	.	TGTGCCAGCAGTTCAGACAGGTACAATCAGCCCCAGCATTTT	CASSSDRYNQPQHF
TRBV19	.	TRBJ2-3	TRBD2	TGTGCCAGTAGTCCCCGTCGGCTAGCGGGGGTTAGAACAGATACGCAGTATTTT	CASSPRRLAGVRTDTQYF
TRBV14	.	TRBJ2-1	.	TGTGCCAGCAGCCCGACTAGAAGGGACAATGAGCAGTTCTTC	CASSPTRRDNEQFF
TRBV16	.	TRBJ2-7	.	TGTGCCAGCAGCCAAAAGGCGGGATGGTACGAGCAGTACTTC	CASSQKAGWYEQYF
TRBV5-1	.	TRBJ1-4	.	TGCGCCAGCAGCTTTACAGATGCAACTAATGAAAAACTGTTTTTT	CASSFTDATNEKLFF
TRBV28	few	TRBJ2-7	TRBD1	TGTGCCAGCAGCCCTGCAGGGGGCGGTGAGCAGTACTTC	CASSPAGGGEQYF
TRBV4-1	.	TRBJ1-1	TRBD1	TGCGCCAGCACCCTCCGGGACAGGGTCGTATACACTGAAGCTTTCTTT	CASTLRDRVVYTEAFF
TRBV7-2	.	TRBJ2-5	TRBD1	TGTGCCAGCAGCCGGGACAGGGGTCAAGAGACCCAGTACTTC	CASSRDRGQETQYF
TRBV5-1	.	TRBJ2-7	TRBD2	TGCGCCAGCAGCTTGAGGACCGGACTAGCGGGAGGGTCCTTCTACTACGAGCAGTACTTC	CASSLRTGLAGGSFYYEQYF
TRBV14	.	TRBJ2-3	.	TGTGCCAGCAGCCAAGGTTGGTCGGGTTATACGCAGTATTTT	CASSQGWSGYTQYF
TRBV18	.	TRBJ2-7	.	TGTGCCAGCTCCCCGGGACCCAGCTACGAGCAGTACTTC	CASSPGPSYEQYF
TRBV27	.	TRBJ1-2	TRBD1	TGTGCCAGCAGTGAAGCCGGGACAGGGTTTGGCTACACCTTC	CASSEAGTGFGYTF
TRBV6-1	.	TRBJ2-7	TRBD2	TGTGCCAGCAGTGAATATCTAGCGGGAGGGGGTGGCTACGAGCAGTACTTC	CASSEYLAGGGGYEQYF
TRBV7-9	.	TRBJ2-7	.	TGTGCCAGCAGCTTAGCAGGATGGAGCTACGAGCAGTACTTC	CASSLAGWSYEQYF
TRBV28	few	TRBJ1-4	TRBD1	TGTGCCAGCAACTCCCCCAACCGGGACAGACCTAATGAAAAACTGTTTTTT	CASNSPNRDRPNEKLFF
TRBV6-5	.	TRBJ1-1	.	TGTGCCAGCAGTTACAACAGAAAGAACACTGAAGCTTTCTTT	CASSYNRKNTEAFF
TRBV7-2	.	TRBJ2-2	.	TGTGCCAGCAGCCTGCGGGTAACAGGCACCGGGGAGCTGTTTTTT	CASSLRVTGTGELFF
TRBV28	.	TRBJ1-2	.	TGTGCCAGCAGTTTAGCCCGGGCCAGTTTATATGGCTACACCTTC	CASSLARASLYGYTF
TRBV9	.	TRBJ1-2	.	TGTGCCAGCAGCGTAGGGACAGCCTCCGGCTATGGCTACACCTTC	CASSVGTASGYGYTF
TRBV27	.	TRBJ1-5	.	TGTGCCAGCAGTCTAGGGTGGCGCAATCAGCCCCAGCATTTT	CASSLGWRNQPQHF
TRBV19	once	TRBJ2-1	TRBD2	TGTGCCAGTAGTATTGTGGGAGGGCCGAATGAGCAGTTCTTC	CASSIVGGPNEQFF
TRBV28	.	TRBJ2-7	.	TGTGCCAGCAGTACCACAAGAGAGCAGTACTTC	CASSTTREQYF
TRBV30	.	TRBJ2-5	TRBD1	TGTGCCTGGAGTGTACTGGGACAGGGGAGGCCAGAGACCCAGTACTTC	CAWSVLGQGRPETQYF
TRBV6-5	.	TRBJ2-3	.	TGTGCCAGCAGTTACTCTCGGGCCAGGTCAGATACGCAGTATTTT	CASSYSRARSDTQYF
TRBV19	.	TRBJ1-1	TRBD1	TGTGCCAGTACGAGGACAGGAGCTTACACTGAAGCTTTCTTT	CASTRTGAYTEAFF
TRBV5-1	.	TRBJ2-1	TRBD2	TGCGCCAGCAGCTTGGGCGGGAGTCTCACATACAATGAGCAGTTCTTC	CASSLGGSLTYNEQFF
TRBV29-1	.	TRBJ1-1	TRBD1	TGCAGCGTGACAGGGCGTAGCGGTACCGAAGCTTTCTTT	CSVTGRSGTEAFF
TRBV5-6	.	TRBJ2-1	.	TGTGCCAGCAGCTTGGGCCAGGGGAGGCTCAATGAGCAGTTCTTC	CASSLGQGRLNEQFF
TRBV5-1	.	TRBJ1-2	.	TGCGCCAGCAGCTTTAGCCAGAACTATGGCTACACCTTC	CASSFSQNYGYTF
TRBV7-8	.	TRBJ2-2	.	TGTGCCAGCAGCTTAGCGGCTGGGACCGGGGAGCTGTTTTTT	CASSLAAGTGELFF
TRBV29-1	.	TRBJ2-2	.	TGCAGCGTTTATCTAGGTTCCGGGGAGCTGTTTTTT	CSVYLGSGELFF
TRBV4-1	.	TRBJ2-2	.	TGCGCCAGCAGCCAAGACAACGGGGGCTACACCGGGGAGCTGTTTTTT	CASSQDNGGYTGELFF
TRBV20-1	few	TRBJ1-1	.	TGCAGTGGATCGGTGAACACTGAAGCTTTCTTT	CSGSVNTEAFF
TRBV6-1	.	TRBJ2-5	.	TGTGCCAGCAGTAGGGAGGTTAGCCGACTGACCCAGTACTTC	CASSREVSRLTQYF
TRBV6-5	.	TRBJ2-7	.	TGTGCCAGCAGTTATCCAGGGGCGCAGGAGCAGTACTTC	CASSYPGAQEQYF
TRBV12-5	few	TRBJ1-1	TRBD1	TGTGCTAGTGGTTTCGGACAGGGCCCTGAAGCTTTCTTT	CASGFGQGPEAFF
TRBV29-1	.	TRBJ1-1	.	TGCAGCGTTGACTCGGGGAACACTGAAGCTTTCTTT	CSVDSGNTEAFF
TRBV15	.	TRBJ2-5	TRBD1	TGTGCCACCAGCAGAGAACTCCCGGGACAGGGGATAGGTATGGAGACCCAGTACTTC	CATSRELPGQGIGMETQYF
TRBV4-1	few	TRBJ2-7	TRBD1	TGCGCCAGCTCCCCAGGGGGCTACGAGCAGTACTTC	CASSPGGYEQYF